Reported below is one T cell receptor beta chain. Libraries were prepared by immunoSEQ multiplex PCR; TCRdb keeps only in-frame clonotypes and omits some of them. The sample includes a few hundred thousand clones, roughly nine tenths of them seen just once. This entry belongs to a study of blood T cell repertoires in COVID-19. The overall study: The samples span acute and convalescent COVID-19 from the United States, Italy and Spain.

The V gene lost 2 bases and the J gene lost 3 bases, with 17 bases spanning the gap. Germline V gene lookup returns CDR1 MNHNS and CDR2 SASEGT. CDR3 length equals 17 residues. Sequencing was carried out using PBMCs or T cells enriched from blood (not recorded which). This clonotype was obtained from a woman aged 25 to 39 who had recovered from COVID-19. This rearrangement joins TRBV6-1 to TRBJ1-5; D is perhaps TRBD1 (5 bases). CDR3: CASSEFHSGEPNQPQHF. As DNA, the CDR3 is TGTGCCAGCAGTGAATTCCACTCGGGGGAGCCCAATCAGCCCCAGCATTTT.